The next 10 T cell receptor beta chains were all read from a single sample in a study of T cell repertoires in cytomegalovirus infection. Their cognate antigens are unknown. TCRdb re-derived calls from the reads in MiXCR, one entry per CDR3 protein. The profile covers roughly 920,000 distinct CDR3 sequences, with approximately 31% appearing a single time and around 15% taken by the ten largest. Sequenced material: cultured CD8+ T cells from PBMCs, taken from culture after CMV antigen stimulation. Receptors originate from a human donor in good health (CMV status not recorded). Some clones in this sample may be carry-over from other donors' samples.

The V and J genes are TRBV5-1 and TRBJ1-4; no clear D gene. Germline CDR1 reads SGHRS; CDR2 reads YFSETQ. CDR3 length: 14 residues. The germline V and J ends were trimmed by 2 bases and 8 bases, with 13 bases remaining between them. CDR3 in amino acids: CASSFTERGEKLFF. CDR3 DNA: TGCGCCAGCAGCTTCACGGAAAGAGGGGAAAAACTGTTTTTT.

V usage is TRBV6-5 and J usage is TRBJ2-7, with 9 bases lining up with TRBD1. CDR3 length: 14 amino acids. V shed 10 bases, J shed 3 bases, and the junction held 10 bases outside the gene matches. In germline, CDR1 is MNHEY, CDR2 SVGAGI. The CDR3: CATSTGTGFYEQYV. CDR3 sequence (DNA): TGTGCCACCAGCACCGGGACAGGGTTCTACGAGCAGTACGTC.

V is TRBV6-5 and J is TRBJ2-5; 9 bases match TRBD1. In germline, CDR1 is MNHEY, CDR2 SVGAGI. With 0 bases clipped from V and 1 base from J, the junction kept 0 bases outside the gene matches. This CDR3 region has 15 residues. CDR3 nucleotides: TGTGCCAGCAGTTACTCGACAGGGGGCCAAGAGACCCAGTACTTC. This translates into CASSYSTGGQETQYF.

This chain links TRBV6-2 or TRBV6-3 with TRBJ2-7; D is possibly TRBD2 (5 bases). CDR3 length: 14 amino acids. Looked up from germline, CDR1 is MNHEY and CDR2 is SVGEGT. V lost 4 bases and J 5 bases, leaving 15 bases between the germline ends. In DNA form, the CDR3 reads TGTGCCAGCAGTTTAGCCCCGGCCGGGGACGAGCAGTACGTC. It yields the protein CASSLAPAGDEQYV.

Points on this clonotype: The junction and the germline gene differ at one end; a read error may be behind it. The J gene is TRBJ1-2, the V gene TRBV9, with 7 bases lining up with TRBD1. The CDR3 is 16 amino acids. CDR1 and CDR2 (germline): SGDLS, YYNGEE. CDR3 bases: TGTGTCAGCAGCGGACAACAGGGGATAGGTGACTATGGCTACACCTTC. It encodes CVSSGQQGIGDYGYTF. Filled out from reference TRBV9 and TRBJ1-2, the complete variable domain reads DSGVTQTPKHLITATGQRVTLRCSPRSGDLSVYWYQQSLDQGLQFLIQYYNGEERAKGNILERFSAQQFPDLHSELNLSSLELGDSALYFCVSSGQQGIGDYGYTFGSGTRLTVV.

The rearrangement joins TRBV7-8 to TRBJ2-7, with D perhaps TRBD1 (5 bases). Looked up from germline, CDR1 is SGHVS and CDR2 is FQNEAQ. The CDR3 is made up of 15 amino acids. V was pared by 6 bases and J by 6 bases, with 21 bases between. CDR3 sequence (DNA): TGTGCCAGCAGAGGGGCAGCCAAGCCGGTTGGCGAGCAGTACTTC. The encoded protein is CASRGAAKPVGEQYF.

The chain employs TRBV12-3 or TRBV12-4 and TRBJ2-6, with a possible D match to TRBD1 (6 bases). V was cut by 6 bases and J by 4 bases, with 25 bases left in between. The length of the CDR3 is 19 residues. The DNA of the CDR3 is TGTGCCAGCAGGGACTCCCAAACAGGGCGGGCGGCCGGGGCCAACGTCCTGACTTTC. It translates to CASRDSQTGRAAGANVLTF.

The chain combines TRBV5-4 with TRBJ2-2; no clear D. Germline V gene data show CDR1 as SGHNT and CDR2 as YYREEE (reference sequence). V was clipped by 2 bases and J by 2 bases, with 10 bases between them. The CDR3 is made up of 15 amino acids. The CDR3 sequence: CASSLASENTGELFF. CDR3 DNA sequence: TGTGCCAGCAGCTTAGCGAGCGAAAACACCGGGGAGCTGTTTTTT. Filled out from reference TRBV5-4 and TRBJ2-2, the complete variable domain reads ETGVTQSPTHLIKTRGQQVTLRCSSQSGHNTVSWYQQALGQGPQFIFQYYREEENGRGNFPPRFSGLQFPNYSSELNVNALELDDSALYLCASSLASENTGELFFGEGSRLTVL.

At least ten counts were recorded for this clonotype. A junction end diverges from the germline sequence, so it may reflect a read error. The gene calls are TRBV7-8 and TRBJ2-3, with a tentative D call TRBD1 (5 bases). The V gene's germline CDR1 is SGHVS and CDR2 FQNEAQ. The CDR3 spans 14 residues. This CDR3 reads CASILDLRQDTQYF. The CDR3 DNA reads TGTGCCAGCATCTTAGACCTACGACAGGATACGCAGTATTTT.

This clonotype was recorded at least ten times. The CDR3: CASGQLMNTEAFF. The CDR3 DNA follows: TGTGCCAGCGGACAGCTTATGAACACTGAAGCTTTCTTT. The chain combines TRBV7-6 with TRBJ1-1; D possibly corresponds to TRBD1 (6 bases). The CDR3 contains 13 residues. Looked up from germline, CDR1 is SGHVS and CDR2 is FNYEAQ. The germline V and J ends were trimmed by 8 bases and 0 bases, with 10 bases remaining between them.